The rows below give T cell receptor beta chains drawn from one sample of a study of T-cell reconstitution after alpha-beta-depleted transplantation in children. In TCRdb, the PCR reads were re-called with MiXCR into one record per CDR3 protein. The table has about 690,000 distinct CDR3 sequences, 16% seen once. Specimen: PBMCs from the stem cell graft donor, collected from the stem cell graft. The origin of the receptors is a human donor who donated a stem cell graft to a child with acute myeloid leukemia. Both conserved end residues are part of each CDR3. Each record gives: D gene, V gene, clone size, J gene, CDR3 DNA, CDR3 protein. The D gene is left open where the match is weak. The size field is filled for only some rows; it gives once, few, many or a size class.

NA,TRBV12-3/TRBV12-4,NA,TRBJ2-2,TGTGCCAGCAGTTTAGGAGGGGTCTCCGGGGAGCTGTTTTTT,CASSLGGVSGELFF
NA,TRBV20-1,many,TRBJ1-1,TGCAGTGCTAGAGATCGACAGAGGAACACTGAAGCTTTCTTT,CSARDRQRNTEAFF
TRBD1,TRBV15,many,TRBJ2-3,TGTGCCACCAGCTTACAGCCGGGACAGGGAGGATATACGCAGTATTTT,CATSLQPGQGGYTQYF
NA,TRBV9,few,TRBJ1-1,TGTGCCAGCAGCGCCCCCAATCGGATCTCCCGGGGTGACACTGAAGCTTTCTTT,CASSAPNRISRGDTEAFF
TRBD1,TRBV7-2,NA,TRBJ2-7,TGTGCCAGCAGCCCCCAGGGACAGGGACTTTCCTACGAGCAGTACTTC,CASSPQGQGLSYEQYF
NA,TRBV19,few,TRBJ1-5,TGTGCCAGTAGTATTGACGGGTCGGATCAGCCCCAGCATTTT,CASSIDGSDQPQHF
NA,TRBV20-1,many,TRBJ1-1,TGCAGTGCTAGATACAGGGAAGTTGTCACTGAAGCTTTCTTT,CSARYREVVTEAFF
NA,TRBV10-3,NA,TRBJ2-2,TGTGCCATCAGTGAGTCGAAACAGGAGGGCACCGGGGAGCTGTTTTTT,CAISESKQEGTGELFF
NA,TRBV20-1,many,TRBJ1-1,TGCAGTGCTAGAGTGGGACGGGGGTACACTGAAGCTTTCTTT,CSARVGRGYTEAFF
NA,TRBV14,few,TRBJ2-2,TGTGCCAGCAGCCAGACAGACTCGAACACCGGGGAGCTGTTTTTT,CASSQTDSNTGELFF
TRBD1,TRBV9,many,TRBJ2-5,TGTGCCAGCAGCGAGGGGGGACAGGGAGGTCGAGAGACCCAGTACTTC,CASSEGGQGGRETQYF
TRBD1,TRBV6-1,many,TRBJ1-1,TGTGCCAGCGTAGACAGGGCCTTGAACACTGAAGCTTTCTTT,CASVDRALNTEAFF
TRBD2,TRBV5-5,NA,TRBJ2-2,TGTGCCAGCAGCTTGAACTTAGCGGGGGGTTACACCGGGGAGCTGTTTTTT,CASSLNLAGGYTGELFF
TRBD2,TRBV11-2,NA,TRBJ2-4,TGTGCCAGCAGCCGGCTGGGAGGGGATCTCAGGAACATTCAGTACTTC,CASSRLGGDLRNIQYF
NA,TRBV20-1,NA,TRBJ1-5,TGCAGTGCTAAGGGACATGTGGCGGTAGAGCCCCAGCATTTT,CSAKGHVAVEPQHF